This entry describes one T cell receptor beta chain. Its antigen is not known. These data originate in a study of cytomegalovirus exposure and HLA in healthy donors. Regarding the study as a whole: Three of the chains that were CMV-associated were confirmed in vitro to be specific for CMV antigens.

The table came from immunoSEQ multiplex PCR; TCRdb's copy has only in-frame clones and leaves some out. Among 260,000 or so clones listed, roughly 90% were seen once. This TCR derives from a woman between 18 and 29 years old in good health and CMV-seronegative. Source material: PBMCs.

CDR3 loop: CASSVYRVGQPQHF. CDR3 bases: TGTGCCAGCAGTGTATACAGGGTCGGTCAGCCCCAGCATTTT. The chain employs TRBV28 and TRBJ1-5, with D possibly being TRBD1 (6 bases). The CDR3 runs 14 residues. Germline V CDR1 and CDR2: MDHEN, SYDVKM. Trimming took 5 bases from V and 6 from J, leaving 14 bases between them.